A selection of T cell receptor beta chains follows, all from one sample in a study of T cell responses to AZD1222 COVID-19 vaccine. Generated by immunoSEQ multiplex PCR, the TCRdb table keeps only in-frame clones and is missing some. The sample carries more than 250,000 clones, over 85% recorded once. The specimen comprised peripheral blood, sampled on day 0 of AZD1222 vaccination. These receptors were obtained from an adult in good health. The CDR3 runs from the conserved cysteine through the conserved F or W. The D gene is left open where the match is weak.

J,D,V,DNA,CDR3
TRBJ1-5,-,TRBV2,TGTGCCAGCAGTGACTGGGCGGGAAATCAGCCCCAGCATTTT,CASSDWAGNQPQHF
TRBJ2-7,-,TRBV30,TGTGCCTGGGGGACGAACCGTAACTTC,CAWGTNRNF
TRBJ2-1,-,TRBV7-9,TGTGCCAGCAGCTTAGGTGGGCGGGGTGAGCAGTTCTTC,CASSLGGRGEQFF
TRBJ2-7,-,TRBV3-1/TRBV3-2,TGTGCCAGCAGCCAAGACTCAAACTCCTACGAGCAGTACTTC,CASSQDSNSYEQYF
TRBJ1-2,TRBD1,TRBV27,TGTGCCAGCAGTTCGACAGGGACTGGCTACACCTTC,CASSSTGTGYTF
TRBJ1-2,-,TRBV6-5,TGTGCCAGCAGTTACGAGGGCCTCTATGGCTACACCTTC,CASSYEGLYGYTF
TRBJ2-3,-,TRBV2,TGTGCCATCAACACGAGACTTCCGGACGTTAGCACAGATACGCAGTATTTT,CAINTRLPDVSTDTQYF
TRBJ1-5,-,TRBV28,TGTGCCAGCAGTTTTATTCCCCAGGCCGGGGGGCCCCAGCATTTT,CASSFIPQAGGPQHF
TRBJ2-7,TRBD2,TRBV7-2,TGTGCCAGCAGCGCCTGGAGACTAGCGGGAGGATACGAGCAGTACTTC,CASSAWRLAGGYEQYF
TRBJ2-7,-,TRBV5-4,TGTGCCAGCAGCTCTCCGGGACCCCCATACGAGCAGTACTTC,CASSSPGPPYEQYF